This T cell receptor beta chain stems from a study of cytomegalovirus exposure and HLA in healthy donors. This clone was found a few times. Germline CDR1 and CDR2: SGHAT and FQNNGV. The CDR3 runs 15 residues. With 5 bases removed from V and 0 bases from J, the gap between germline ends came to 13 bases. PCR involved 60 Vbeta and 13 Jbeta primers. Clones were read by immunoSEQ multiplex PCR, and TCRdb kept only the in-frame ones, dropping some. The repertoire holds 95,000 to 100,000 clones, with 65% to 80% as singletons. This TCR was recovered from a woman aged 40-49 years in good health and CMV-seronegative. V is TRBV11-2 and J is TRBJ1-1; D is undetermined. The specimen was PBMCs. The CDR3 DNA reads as TGTGCCAGCAGCCCGTTGAGCGTTATGAACACTGAAGCTTTCTTT. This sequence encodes CASSPLSVMNTEAFF. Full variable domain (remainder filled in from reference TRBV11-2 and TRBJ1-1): EAGVAQSPRYKIIEKRQSVAFWCNPISGHATLYWYQQILGQGPKLLIQFQNNGVVDDSQLPKDRFSAERLKGVDSTLKIQPAKLEDSAVYLCASSPLSVMNTEAFFGQGTRLTVV.